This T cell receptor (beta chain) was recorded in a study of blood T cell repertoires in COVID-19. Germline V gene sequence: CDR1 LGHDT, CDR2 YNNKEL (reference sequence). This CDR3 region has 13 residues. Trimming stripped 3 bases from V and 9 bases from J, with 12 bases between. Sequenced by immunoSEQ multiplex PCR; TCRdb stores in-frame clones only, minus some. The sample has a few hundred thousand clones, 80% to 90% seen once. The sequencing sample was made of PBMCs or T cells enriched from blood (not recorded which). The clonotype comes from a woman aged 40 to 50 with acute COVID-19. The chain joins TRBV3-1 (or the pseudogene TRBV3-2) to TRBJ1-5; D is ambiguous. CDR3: CASSHYSRAPQHF. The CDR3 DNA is TGTGCCAGCAGCCACTACTCGAGGGCGCCCCAGCATTTT.